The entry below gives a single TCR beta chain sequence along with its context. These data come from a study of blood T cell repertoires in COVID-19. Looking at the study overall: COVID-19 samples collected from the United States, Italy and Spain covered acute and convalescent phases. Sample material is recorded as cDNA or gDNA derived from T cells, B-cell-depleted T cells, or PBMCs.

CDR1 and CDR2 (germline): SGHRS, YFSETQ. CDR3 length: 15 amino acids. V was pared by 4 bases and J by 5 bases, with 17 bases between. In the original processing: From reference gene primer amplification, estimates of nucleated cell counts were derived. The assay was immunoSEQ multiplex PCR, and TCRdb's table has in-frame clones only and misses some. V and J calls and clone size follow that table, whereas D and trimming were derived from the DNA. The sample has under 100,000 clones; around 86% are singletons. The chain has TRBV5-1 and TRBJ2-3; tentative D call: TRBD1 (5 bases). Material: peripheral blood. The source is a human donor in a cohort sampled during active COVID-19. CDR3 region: CASSPSRATGDTQYF. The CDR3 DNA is TGCGCCAGCAGCCCTTCCCGGGCCACAGGAGATACGCAGTATTTT.